Presented here are 2 T cell receptor beta chains from one specimen sequenced in a study of shared clonotypes between healthy human individuals. Assay: immunoSEQ multiplex PCR; the TCRdb copy retains only in-frame clones and omits some. This sample has millions of clones, with roughly nine tenths found just once. Sequenced sample: naive CD4+ T cells sorted from blood. Subset indicated: CD45RA+ positively selected. All receptors derive from a man aged 18-30 years in good health.

V gene TRBV29-1 combines with J gene TRBJ1-1; D possibly corresponds to TRBD1 (6 bases). The V gene's germline CDR1 is SQVTM and CDR2 ANQGSEA. Between the trimmed V and J ends, which lost 4 bases and 1 base, there was a span of 10 bases. The CDR3 runs to 13 residues. This CDR3 reads CSVAPGANTEAFF. CDR3 in DNA: TGCAGCGTTGCCCCAGGGGCGAACACTGAAGCTTTCTTT.

The chain couples TRBV30 to TRBJ2-4, with D possibly matching TRBD1 (5 bases). Looked up from germline, CDR1 is GTSNPN and CDR2 is SVGIG (reference sequence). V lost 1 base to trimming and J lost 6 bases, with 10 bases between them. CDR3 size: 13 residues. The CDR3 reads CAWSDQGRNIQYF. CDR3 DNA sequence: TGTGCCTGGAGTGATCAGGGCCGAAACATTCAGTACTTC.